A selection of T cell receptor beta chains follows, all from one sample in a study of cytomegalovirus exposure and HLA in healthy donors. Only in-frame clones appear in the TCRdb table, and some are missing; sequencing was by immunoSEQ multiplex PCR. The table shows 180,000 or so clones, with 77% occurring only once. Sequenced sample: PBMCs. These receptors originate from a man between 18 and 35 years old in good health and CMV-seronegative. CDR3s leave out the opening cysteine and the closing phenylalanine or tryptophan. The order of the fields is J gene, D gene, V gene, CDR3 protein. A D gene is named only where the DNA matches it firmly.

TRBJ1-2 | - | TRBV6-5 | ASSLFGQYGYT
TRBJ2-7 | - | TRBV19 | ASSIDNRVGYEQY
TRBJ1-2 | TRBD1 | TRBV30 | AWSLGQPGGYGYT
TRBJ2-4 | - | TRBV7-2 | ASSLGSTAVLAKNIQY
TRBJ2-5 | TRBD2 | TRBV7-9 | ASSLNSGKETQY
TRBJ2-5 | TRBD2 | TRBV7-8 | ASTQPPSSGGAGETQY
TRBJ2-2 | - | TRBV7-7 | ASSSREKGELF
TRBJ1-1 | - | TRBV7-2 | ASSLSAAGNTEAF
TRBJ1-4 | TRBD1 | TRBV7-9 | ASSVRQGTNEKLF
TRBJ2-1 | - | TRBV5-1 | ASNGQGSEQF
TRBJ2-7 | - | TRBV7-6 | ASSFTSYEQY